This T cell receptor (beta chain) is drawn from a study of CD4 T cells in relation to SARS-CoV-2 and coronaviruses. Study-level background: TCR beta CDR3s were sequenced after roughly 10-day antigen culture of PBMCs.

Measured with immunoSEQ multiplex PCR; TCRdb has only the in-frame clones, and not every one. Among under 30,000 clones listed, over 60% were seen once. About this clone itself: The antigen is unknown.

In germline, CDR1 is MGHRA, CDR2 YSYEKL. The V end lost 2 bases, the J end lost 2 bases, and 22 bases lay between the germline ends. CDR3 length: 19 amino acids. Before the COVID-19 pandemic, during about 2011-2019, CD4+ T cells were taken from unexposed donors. CD4+ T cells were isolated from the cells after 10 days of culture. This sequence joins TRBV4-1 and TRBJ2-4, with D possibly TRBD1 on 6 matching bases. Sequencing was carried out using CD4+ T cells from PBMCs, cultured in vitro. The sequence was obtained from a human donor in good health. CDR3 bases: TGCGCCAGCAGCCAAAATCAGGGGAGTGGGTCTTCACCCAAAAACATTCAGTACTTC. It codes for CASSQNQGSGSSPKNIQYF.